The 2 T cell receptor beta chains below come from one sample, sequenced in a study of PD-1 blockade in classical Hodgkin lymphoma. Some clones are missing from TCRdb's copy, which holds only in-frame ones; the method was immunoSEQ multiplex PCR. The sample comprises under 15,000 clones, around 92% of which are singletons, and about 10% rests with the top ten. Each of the patients experienced relapse following autologous stem cell transplantation, and their brentuximab vedotin exposure differed. The material sequenced was peripheral blood mononuclear cells (PBMCs), taken at baseline. The receptor set was obtained from a human donor with classical Hodgkin lymphoma.

The chain uses TRBV28 and TRBJ2-5; 7 nucleotides agree with TRBD2. The CDR3 has 14 residues. V was clipped by 5 bases and J by 5 bases; unmatched bases: 8. In germline, CDR1 is MDHEN, CDR2 SYDVKM. CDR3 bases: TGTGCCAGCAGTGTCGGGACTAATGGCGAGACCCAGTACTTC. Protein: CASSVGTNGETQYF.

Only one count was recorded for this clone. The genes are TRBV15 and TRBJ2-5; either TRBD1 or TRBD2 may supply D (6 bases each). Looked up from germline, CDR1 is LNHNV and CDR2 is YYDKDF (reference sequence). The V gene lost 1 base and the J gene lost 1 base, with 10 bases spanning the gap. The CDR3 extends over 15 amino acids. Here the CDR3 DNA reads TGTGCCACCAGCAGAGGTGAGGGGGGCCAAGAGACCCAGTACTTC. This translates into CATSRGEGGQETQYF. Full variable domain (rest looked up from reference TRBV15 and TRBJ2-5): DAMVIQNPRYQVTQFGKPVTLSCSQTLNHNVMYWYQQKSSQAPKLLFHYYDKDFNNEADTPDNFQSRRPNTSFCFLDIRSPGLGDTAMYLCATSRGEGGQETQYFGPGTRLLVL.